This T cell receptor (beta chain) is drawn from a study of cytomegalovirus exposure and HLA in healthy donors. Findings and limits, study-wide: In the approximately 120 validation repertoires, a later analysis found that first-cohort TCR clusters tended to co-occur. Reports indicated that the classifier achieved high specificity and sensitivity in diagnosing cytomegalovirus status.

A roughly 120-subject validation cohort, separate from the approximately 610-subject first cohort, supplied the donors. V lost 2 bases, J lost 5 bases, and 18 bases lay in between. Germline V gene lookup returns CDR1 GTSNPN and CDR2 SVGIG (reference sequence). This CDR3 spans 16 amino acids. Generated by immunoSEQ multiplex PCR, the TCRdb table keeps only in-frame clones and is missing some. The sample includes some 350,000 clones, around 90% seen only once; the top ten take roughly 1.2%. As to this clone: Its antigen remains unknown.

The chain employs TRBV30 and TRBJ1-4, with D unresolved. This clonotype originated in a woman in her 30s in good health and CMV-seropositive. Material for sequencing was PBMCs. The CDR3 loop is CAWSRYPGGENEKLFF. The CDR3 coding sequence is TGTGCCTGGAGTAGATACCCCGGCGGGGAAAATGAAAAACTGTTTTTT. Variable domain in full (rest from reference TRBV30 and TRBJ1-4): SQTIHQWPATLVQPVGSPLSLECTVEGTSNPNLYWYRQAAGRGLQLLFYSVGIGQISSEVPQNLSASRPQDRQFILSSKKLLLSDSGFYLCAWSRYPGGENEKLFFGSGTQLSVL.